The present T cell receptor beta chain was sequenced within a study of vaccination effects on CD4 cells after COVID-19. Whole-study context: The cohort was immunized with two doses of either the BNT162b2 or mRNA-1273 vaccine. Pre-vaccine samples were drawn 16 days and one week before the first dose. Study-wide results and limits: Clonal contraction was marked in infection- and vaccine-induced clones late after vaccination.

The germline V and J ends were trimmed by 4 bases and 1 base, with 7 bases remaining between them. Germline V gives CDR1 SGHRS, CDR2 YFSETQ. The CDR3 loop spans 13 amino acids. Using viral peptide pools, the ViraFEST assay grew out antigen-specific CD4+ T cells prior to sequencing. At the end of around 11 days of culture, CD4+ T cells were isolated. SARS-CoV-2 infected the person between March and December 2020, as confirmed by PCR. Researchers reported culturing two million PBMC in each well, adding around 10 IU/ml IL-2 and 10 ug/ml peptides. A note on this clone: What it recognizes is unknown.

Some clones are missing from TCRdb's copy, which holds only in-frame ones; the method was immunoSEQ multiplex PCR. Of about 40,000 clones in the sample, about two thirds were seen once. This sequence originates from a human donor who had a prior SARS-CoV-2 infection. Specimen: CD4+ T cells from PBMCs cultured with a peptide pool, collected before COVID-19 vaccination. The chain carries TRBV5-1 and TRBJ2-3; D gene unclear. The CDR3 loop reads CASSISGTDTQYF. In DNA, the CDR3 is TGCGCCAGCAGCATAAGCGGCACAGATACGCAGTATTTT.